The T cell receptor (beta chain) under discussion was sequenced for a study of blood T cell repertoires in COVID-19. Across the study: Acute-phase and convalescent COVID-19 samples originated in the United States, Italy and Spain.

Per the authors' pipeline: Cell counts per sample came from amplifying reference gene primers. Libraries were prepared by immunoSEQ multiplex PCR; TCRdb keeps only in-frame clonotypes and omits some of them. V and J calls and clone size are copied from that table; D and trimming were computed from the DNA. The sample consists of about 160,000 clones, 87% of them appearing once. CDR3 size: 16 residues. Germline CDR1 and CDR2: SGHAT and FQNNGV. V was pared by 5 bases and J by 2 bases, with 10 bases of the junction left unmatched. The receptor's source is a woman aged 60 to 75 who had recovered from COVID-19. The V gene is TRBV11-2, the J gene TRBJ1-1, with 8 nucleotides matching TRBD1. The sequenced material came from peripheral blood. Here the CDR3 reads CASSERTGRVNTEAFF. In nucleotides, the CDR3 is TGTGCCAGCAGCGAGAGGACAGGGCGAGTAAACACTGAAGCTTTCTTT.